This TCR beta chain was identified during a study of blood T cell repertoires in COVID-19. Method: immunoSEQ multiplex PCR; TCRdb's copy keeps in-frame clones and lacks some. The profile shows roughly 230,000 clones, 70% to 90% of them singletons. The CDR3 totals 12 residues. CDR1 is ENHRY and CDR2 is SYGVKD in the germline V gene. Deletions cut 10 bases from V and 7 bases from J, with 11 bases between. V gene TRBV10-3 combines with J gene TRBJ1-6; D gene uncertain. Sequencing input: PBMCs or T cells enriched from blood (not recorded which). The receptor was derived from a woman aged 45-60 years who had been exposed to COVID-19. CDR3 sequence (DNA): TGTGCCACCGCGGGAGGGAATTCACCCCTCCACTTT. Encoded protein: CATAGGNSPLHF.